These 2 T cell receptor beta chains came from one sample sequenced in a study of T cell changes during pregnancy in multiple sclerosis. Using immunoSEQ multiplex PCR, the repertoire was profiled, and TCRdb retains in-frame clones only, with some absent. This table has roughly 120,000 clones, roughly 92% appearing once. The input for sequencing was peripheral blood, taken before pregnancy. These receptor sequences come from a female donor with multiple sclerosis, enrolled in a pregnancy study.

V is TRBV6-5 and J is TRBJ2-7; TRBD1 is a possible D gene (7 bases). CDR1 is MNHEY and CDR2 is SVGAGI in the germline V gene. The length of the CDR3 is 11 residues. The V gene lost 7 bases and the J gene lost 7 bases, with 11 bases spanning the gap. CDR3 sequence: CASTGGLEQYF. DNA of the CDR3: TGTGCCAGCACAGGGGGGCTTGAGCAGTACTTC.

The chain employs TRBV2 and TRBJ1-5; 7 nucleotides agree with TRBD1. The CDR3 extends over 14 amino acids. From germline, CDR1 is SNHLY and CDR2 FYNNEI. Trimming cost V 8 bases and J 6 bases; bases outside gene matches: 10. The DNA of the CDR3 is TGTGCCAGCCGACAGGGAAACTCCGTTCAGCCCCAGCATTTT. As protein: CASRQGNSVQPQHF.